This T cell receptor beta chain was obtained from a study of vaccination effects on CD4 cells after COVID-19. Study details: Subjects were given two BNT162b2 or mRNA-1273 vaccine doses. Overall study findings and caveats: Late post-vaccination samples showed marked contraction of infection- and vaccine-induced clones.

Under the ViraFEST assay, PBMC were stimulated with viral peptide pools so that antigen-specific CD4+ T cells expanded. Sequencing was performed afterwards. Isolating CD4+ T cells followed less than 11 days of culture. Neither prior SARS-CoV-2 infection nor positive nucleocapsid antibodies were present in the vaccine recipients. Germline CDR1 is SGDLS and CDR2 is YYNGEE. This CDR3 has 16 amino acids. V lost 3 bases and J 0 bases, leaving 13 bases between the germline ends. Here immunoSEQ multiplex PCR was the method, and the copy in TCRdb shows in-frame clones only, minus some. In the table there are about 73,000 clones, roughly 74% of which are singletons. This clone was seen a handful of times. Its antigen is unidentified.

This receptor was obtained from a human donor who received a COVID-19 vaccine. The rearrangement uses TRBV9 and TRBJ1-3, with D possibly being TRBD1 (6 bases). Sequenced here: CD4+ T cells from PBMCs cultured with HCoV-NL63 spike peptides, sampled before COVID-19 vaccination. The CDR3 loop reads CASSGTGGASGNTIYF. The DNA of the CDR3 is TGTGCCAGCAGCGGCACGGGGGGGGCCTCTGGAAACACCATATATTTT.